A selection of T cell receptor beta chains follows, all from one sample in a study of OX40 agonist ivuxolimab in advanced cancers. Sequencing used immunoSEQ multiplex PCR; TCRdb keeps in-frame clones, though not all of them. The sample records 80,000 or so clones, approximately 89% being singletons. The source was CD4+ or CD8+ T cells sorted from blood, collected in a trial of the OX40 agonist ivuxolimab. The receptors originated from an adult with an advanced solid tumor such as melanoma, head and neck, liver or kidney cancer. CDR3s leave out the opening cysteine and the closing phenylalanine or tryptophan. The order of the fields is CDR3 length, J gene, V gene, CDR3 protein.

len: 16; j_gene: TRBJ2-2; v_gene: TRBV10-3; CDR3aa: AISESEGTGWGPGELF
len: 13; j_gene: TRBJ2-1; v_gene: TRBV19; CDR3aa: ASSIPAGGGVEQF
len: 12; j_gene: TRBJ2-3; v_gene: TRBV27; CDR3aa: ASSLNRATDTQY
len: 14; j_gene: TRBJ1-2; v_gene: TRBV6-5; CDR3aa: ASSYLGQATTNGYT
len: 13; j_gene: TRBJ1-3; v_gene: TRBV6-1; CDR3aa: ASSEPGLNRNTIY
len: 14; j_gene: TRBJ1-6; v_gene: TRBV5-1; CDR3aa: ASSLFGPGYNSPLH
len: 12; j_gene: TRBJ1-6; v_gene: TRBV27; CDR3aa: ASSLVGSNSPLH
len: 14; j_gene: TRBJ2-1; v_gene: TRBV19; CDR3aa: ASSIADRGSYNEQF
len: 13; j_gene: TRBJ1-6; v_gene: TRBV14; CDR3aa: ASSQRTGQNSPLH
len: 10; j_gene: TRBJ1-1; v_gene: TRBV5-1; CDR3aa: ASSPTGTEAF
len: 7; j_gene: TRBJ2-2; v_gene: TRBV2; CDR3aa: ASSGELF
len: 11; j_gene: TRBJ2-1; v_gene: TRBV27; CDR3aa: ASSYANYNEQL
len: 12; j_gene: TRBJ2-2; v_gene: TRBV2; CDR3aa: ASRVTENTGELF
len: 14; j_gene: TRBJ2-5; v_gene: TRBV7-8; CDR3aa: ASSPRRLAGRETQY
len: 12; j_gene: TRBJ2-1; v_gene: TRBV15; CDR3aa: ATSGRVTDNEQF
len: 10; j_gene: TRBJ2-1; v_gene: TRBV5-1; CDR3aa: ASSIQGNEQF
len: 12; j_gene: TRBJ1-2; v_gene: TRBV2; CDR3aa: ASKREPINYGYT
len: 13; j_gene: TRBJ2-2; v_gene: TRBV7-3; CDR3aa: ASSFSATNTGELF
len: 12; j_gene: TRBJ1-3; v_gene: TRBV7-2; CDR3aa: ASSLSGAGNTIY
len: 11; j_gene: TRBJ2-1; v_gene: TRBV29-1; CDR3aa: SVGAGGKGEQF
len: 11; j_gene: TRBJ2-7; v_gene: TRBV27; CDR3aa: ASRATGLVEQY
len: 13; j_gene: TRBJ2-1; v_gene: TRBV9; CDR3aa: ASSVAPSSYNEQF
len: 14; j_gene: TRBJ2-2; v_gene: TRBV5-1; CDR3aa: ASSLVVGQGAGELF
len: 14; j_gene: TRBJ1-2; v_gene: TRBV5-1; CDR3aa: ASSLKAAGNNYGYT
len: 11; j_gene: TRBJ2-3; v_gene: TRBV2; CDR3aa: ASRALGTDTQY
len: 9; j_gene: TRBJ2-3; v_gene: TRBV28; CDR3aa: ASTQGFTQY
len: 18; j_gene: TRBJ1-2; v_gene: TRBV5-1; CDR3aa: ASSLSGGTGGTTANYGYT
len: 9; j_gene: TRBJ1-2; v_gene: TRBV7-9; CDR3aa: ASSVNYGYT
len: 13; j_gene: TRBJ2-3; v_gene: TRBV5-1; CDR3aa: ASSLGSGAGDTQY
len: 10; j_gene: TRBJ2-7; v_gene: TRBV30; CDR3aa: AWRPDPYEQY
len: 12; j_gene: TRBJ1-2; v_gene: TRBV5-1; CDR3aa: ASSLAGANYGYT
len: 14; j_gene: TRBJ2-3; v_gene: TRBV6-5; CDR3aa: ASSYLTSGETDTQY
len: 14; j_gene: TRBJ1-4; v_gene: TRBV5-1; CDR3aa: ASRSGQGSTNEKLF
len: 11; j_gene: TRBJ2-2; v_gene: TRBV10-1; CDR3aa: ASSVSTTGELF
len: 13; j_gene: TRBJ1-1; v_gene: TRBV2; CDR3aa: ASSRGGHLNTEAF
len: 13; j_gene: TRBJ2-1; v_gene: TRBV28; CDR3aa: ASSQIAGGYNEQF
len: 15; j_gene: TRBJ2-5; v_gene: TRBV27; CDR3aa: ASSRTFASGIEEIQY
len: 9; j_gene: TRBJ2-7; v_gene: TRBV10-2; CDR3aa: ASSLGGEQY
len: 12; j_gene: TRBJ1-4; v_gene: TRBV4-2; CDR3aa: ASSQDAGQEKLF
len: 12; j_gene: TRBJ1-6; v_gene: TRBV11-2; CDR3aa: ATRLIFPNSPLH
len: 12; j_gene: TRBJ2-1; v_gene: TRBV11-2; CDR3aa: ASRNSGGLNEQF
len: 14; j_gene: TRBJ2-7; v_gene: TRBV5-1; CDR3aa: ASSLTGGFPIDEQY
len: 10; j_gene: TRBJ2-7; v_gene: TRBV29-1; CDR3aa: SAQGTGFEQY
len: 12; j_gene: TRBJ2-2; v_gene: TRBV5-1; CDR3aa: ASPRTGATGELF
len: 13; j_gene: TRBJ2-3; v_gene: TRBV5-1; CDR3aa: ASSLVGQPTDTQY
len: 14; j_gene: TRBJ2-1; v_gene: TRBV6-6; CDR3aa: ASSYSKVSAIHEQF
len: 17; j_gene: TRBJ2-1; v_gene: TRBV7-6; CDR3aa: ASSLHSGSGTGRNNEQF
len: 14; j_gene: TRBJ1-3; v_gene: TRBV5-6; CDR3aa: ASSPGDTRSGNTIY
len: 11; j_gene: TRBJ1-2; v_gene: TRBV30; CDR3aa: AWSQGLSYGYT
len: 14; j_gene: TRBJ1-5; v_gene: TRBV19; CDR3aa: ASSTSGQVLNQPQH
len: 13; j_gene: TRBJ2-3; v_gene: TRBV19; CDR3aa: ASSDSGGSGRTQY